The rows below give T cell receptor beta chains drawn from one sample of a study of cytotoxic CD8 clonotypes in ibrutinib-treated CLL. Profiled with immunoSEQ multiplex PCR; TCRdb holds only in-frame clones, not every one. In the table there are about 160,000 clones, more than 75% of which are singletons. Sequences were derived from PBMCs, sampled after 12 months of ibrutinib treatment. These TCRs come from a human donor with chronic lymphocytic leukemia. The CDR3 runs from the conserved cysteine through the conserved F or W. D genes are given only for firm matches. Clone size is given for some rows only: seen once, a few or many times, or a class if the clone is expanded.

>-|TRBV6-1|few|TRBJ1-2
TGTGCCAGCTCTCCCACGGGGCAGAGCTATGGCTACACCTTC
CASSPTGQSYGYTF
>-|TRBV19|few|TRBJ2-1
TGTGCCAGTAGTATAGTTCCGGGGAATGAGCAGTTCTTC
CASSIVPGNEQFF
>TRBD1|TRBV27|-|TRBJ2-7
TGTGCCAGCAGTTTTTCCGACAGGGTGAACGAGCAGTACTTC
CASSFSDRVNEQYF
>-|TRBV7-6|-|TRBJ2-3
TGTGCCAGCAGTCCCACCACCCACACAGATACGCAGTATTTT
CASSPTTHTDTQYF
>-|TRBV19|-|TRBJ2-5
TGTGCCAGTAGTCCTGAGGGTAGGACACAAAATTATCAAGAGACCCAGTACTTC
CASSPEGRTQNYQETQYF
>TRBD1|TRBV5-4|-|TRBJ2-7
TGTGCCAGCAGCCGAACCGGACAGGGGAGAGGAAGAGGGCAGTACTTC
CASSRTGQGRGRGQYF
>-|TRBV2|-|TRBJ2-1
TGTGCCAGCAAATATTCGGGGGTCCATGAGCAGTTCTTC
CASKYSGVHEQFF
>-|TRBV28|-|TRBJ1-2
TGTGCCAGCAGTTTAGTCCGGGTCACCTTC
CASSLVRVTF
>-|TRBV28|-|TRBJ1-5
TGTGCCAGCATGGGGCTACAGGCGATCAATCAGCCCCAGCATTTT
CASMGLQAINQPQHF
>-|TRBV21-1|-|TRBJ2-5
TGTGCCAGCAGCAAAGGACGAGCGGGGGAGACCCAGTACTTC
CASSKGRAGETQYF
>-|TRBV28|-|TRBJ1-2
TGTGCCAGCCGAACGGGGGGTTCTAACTATGGCTACACCTTC
CASRTGGSNYGYTF
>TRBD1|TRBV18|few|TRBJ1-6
TGTGCCAGCTCACCGTCGGGACAGGGTAATTCACCCCTCCACTTT
CASSPSGQGNSPLHF
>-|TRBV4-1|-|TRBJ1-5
TGCGCCAGCAGCCAAGCGGGTGGGGCAGGGAAGAATCAGCCCCAGCATTTT
CASSQAGGAGKNQPQHF
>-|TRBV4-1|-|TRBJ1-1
TGCGCCAGCAGCCAAGACGGGCCCGGTTTTACTTTCTTT
CASSQDGPGFTFF
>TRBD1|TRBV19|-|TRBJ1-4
TGTGCCAGTAGCCCGACAGGGAGCATCGATGAAAAACTGTTTTTT
CASSPTGSIDEKLFF
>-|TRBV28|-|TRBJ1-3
TGTGCCAGCAGGGACAGCTCCTCTGGAAACACCATATATTTT
CASRDSSSGNTIYF
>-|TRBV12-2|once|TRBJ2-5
TGTGCAAGTCGCTTATCCTACAGAGAGACCCAGTACTTC
CASRLSYRETQYF
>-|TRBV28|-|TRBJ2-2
TGTGCCAGCGATCAGGGGGGGCGAGGGGACACCGGGGAGCTGTTTTTT
CASDQGGRGDTGELFF
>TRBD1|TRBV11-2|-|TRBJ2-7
TGTGCCAGCAGCTTTATGGGGACAGGGGGCACTTACGAGCAGTACTTC
CASSFMGTGGTYEQYF
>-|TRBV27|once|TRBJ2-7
TGTGCCAGCAGTTTATACCCCCCCGGGACCCCGTACGAGCAGTACTTC
CASSLYPPGTPYEQYF
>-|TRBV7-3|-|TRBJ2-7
TGTGCCAGCAGCCTCCGGGACTCCCCCTCCGAGCAGTACTTC
CASSLRDSPSEQYF
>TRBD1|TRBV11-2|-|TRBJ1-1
TGTGCCAGCAGGGGGGCCGGGACAGGAGTTGAAGCTTTCTTT
CASRGAGTGVEAFF
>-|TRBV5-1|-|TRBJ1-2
TGCGCCAGCGGCGTTGACTATGGCTACACCTTC
CASGVDYGYTF
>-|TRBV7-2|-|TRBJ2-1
TGTGCCAGCAGCTTTACCGGGCGGGGTCAGGGGGGGAATGAGCAGTTCTTC
CASSFTGRGQGGNEQFF
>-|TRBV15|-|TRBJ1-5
TGTGCCACCAGCACCAGGGAGCAGCCCCAGCATTTT
CATSTREQPQHF
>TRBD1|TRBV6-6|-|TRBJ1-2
TGTGCCAGCTTTTCCCCACAGGGGTTCTATGGCTACACCTTC
CASFSPQGFYGYTF
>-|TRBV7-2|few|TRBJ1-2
TGTGCCAGCAGCTTAGAAGGGCGGGGGCTGGTCTACACCTTC
CASSLEGRGLVYTF
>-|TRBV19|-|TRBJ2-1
TGTGCCAGTAGTGCCTACGGCAGGGAAAGGAGTCAGGGTGAGCAGTTCTTC
CASSAYGRERSQGEQFF
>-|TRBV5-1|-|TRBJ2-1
TGCGTCAGCAGCGGCTCCCCGGCTTCCTACAATGAGCAGTTCTTC
CVSSGSPASYNEQFF
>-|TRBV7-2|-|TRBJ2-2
TGTGCCAGCAGCTTATTAGGGTGGGGCGGGGAGCTGTTTTTT
CASSLLGWGGELFF
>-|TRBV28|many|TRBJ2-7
TGTGCCAGCAGTTTATCCAGGGAGCAGTACTTC
CASSLSREQYF
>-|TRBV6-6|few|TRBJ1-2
TGTGCCAGCGAAGCCCGAGGCGGTCCTACTAACTATGGCTACACCTTC
CASEARGGPTNYGYTF
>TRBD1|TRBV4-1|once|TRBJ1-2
TGCGCCAGCAGCCAAGGACGAGGGGGCAAGGGAGATGGCTACACCTTC
CASSQGRGGKGDGYTF
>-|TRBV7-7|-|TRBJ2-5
TGTGCCAGCAGCTCTAGCGAGGAGGGAGTGATGGAGACCCAGTACTTC
CASSSSEEGVMETQYF
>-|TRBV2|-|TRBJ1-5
TGTGCCAGCAGTGAAACGAAAAGTTATCAGCCCCAGCATTTT
CASSETKSYQPQHF
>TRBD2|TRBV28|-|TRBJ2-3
TGTGCCAGCAGAAATCCTCCTAGCGGTCTGAGCACAGATACGCAGTATTTT
CASRNPPSGLSTDTQYF
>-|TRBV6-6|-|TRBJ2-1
TGTGCCAGCAGTGGAGGGAGCTCCTACAATGAGCAGTTCTTC
CASSGGSSYNEQFF
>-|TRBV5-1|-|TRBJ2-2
TGCGCCAGCAGCGCCTACGTGGGAGGTGGCACCGGGGAGCTGTTTTTT
CASSAYVGGGTGELFF
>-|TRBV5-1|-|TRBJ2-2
TGCGCCAGCAGCTTGAGAGCGGACCCCACCGGGGAGCTGTTTTTT
CASSLRADPTGELFF
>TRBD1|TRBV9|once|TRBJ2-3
TGTGCCAGCAGCTCGGACAGGGGAGGGGCGGATACGCAGTATTTT
CASSSDRGGADTQYF
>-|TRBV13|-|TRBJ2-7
TGTGCCAGCAGCTTAGGGCGGGGCTGGTACGAGCAGTACTTC
CASSLGRGWYEQYF
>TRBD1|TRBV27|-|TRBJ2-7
TGTGCCAGCAGTTTACGGGACAGGGGGCCTTACGAGCAGTACTTC
CASSLRDRGPYEQYF
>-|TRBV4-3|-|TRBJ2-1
TGCGCCAGCAGCCAGTATTCAAGAGGGGGTGAGCAGTTCTTC
CASSQYSRGGEQFF
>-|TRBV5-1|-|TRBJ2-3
TGCGCCAGCAGCCTCGCTGAGGATACGCAGTATTTT
CASSLAEDTQYF
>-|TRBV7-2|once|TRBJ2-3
TGTGCCAGCAGCCCCCGTTTAGCGGAGAGCACAGATACGCAGTATTTT
CASSPRLAESTDTQYF
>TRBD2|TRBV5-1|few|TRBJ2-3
TGCGCCAGCAGCCCCTTCCGACTAGCGGTCACAGATACGCAGTATTTT
CASSPFRLAVTDTQYF
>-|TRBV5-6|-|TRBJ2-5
TGTGCCAGCAGCCCACGAACGGACAGATTTGACCAAGAGACCCAGTACTTC
CASSPRTDRFDQETQYF
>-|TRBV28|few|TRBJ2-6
TGTGCCAGCAGTTTATCTACGTCCGTCCTGACTTTC
CASSLSTSVLTF
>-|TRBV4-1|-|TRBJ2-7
TGCGCCAGCAGCCCTTTTGGGGGCTACGAGCAGTACTTC
CASSPFGGYEQYF
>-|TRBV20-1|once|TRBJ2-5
TGCAGTGAAATAAGGGGGGAGACCCAGTACTTC
CSEIRGETQYF
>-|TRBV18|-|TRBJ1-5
TGTGCCAGCTCACCGGGGGGGTATAGCAATCAGCCCCAGCATTTT
CASSPGGYSNQPQHF